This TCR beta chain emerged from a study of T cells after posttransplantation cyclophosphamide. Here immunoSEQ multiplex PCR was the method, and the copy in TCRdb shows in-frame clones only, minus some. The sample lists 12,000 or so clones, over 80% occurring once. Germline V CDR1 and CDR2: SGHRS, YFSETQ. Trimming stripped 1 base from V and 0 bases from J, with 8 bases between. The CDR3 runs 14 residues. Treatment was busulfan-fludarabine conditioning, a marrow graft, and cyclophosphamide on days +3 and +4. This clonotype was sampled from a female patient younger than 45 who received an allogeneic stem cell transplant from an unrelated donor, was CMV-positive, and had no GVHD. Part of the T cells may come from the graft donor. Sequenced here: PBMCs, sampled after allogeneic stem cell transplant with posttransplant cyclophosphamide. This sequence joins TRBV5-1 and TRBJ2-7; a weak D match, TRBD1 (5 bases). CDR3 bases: TGCGCCAGCAGCTTGCAGGGTAGCTCCTACGAGCAGTACTTC. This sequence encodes CASSLQGSSYEQYF.